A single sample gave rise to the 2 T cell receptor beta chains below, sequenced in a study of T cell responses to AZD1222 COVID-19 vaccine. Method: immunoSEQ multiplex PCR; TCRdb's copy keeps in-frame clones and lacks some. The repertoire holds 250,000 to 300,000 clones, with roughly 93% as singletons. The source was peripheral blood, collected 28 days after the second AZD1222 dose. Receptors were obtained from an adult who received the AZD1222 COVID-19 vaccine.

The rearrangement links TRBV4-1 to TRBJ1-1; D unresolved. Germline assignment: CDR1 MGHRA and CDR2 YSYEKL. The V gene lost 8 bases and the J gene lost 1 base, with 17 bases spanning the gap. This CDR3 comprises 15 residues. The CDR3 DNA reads TGCGCCAGCCTCCCTGGACTTTTTTCGAACACTGAAGCTTTCTTT. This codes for CASLPGLFSNTEAFF.

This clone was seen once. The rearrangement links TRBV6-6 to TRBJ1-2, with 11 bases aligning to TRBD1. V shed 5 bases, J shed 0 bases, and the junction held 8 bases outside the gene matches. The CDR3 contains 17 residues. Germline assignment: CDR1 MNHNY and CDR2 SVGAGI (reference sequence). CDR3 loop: CASSPGQGAIPNYGYTF. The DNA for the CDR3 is TGTGCCAGCAGTCCCGGACAGGGGGCAATCCCTAACTATGGCTACACCTTC.